The rows below give T cell receptor beta chains drawn from one sample of a study of regulatory T cells in long-lasting Graves disease. TCRdb passed the multiplex PCR reads through MiXCR, listing each CDR3 protein once. Found here are 350,000 to 550,000 distinct CDR3 sequences, over 15% of them singletons; the top ten hold around a quarter. These data also formed part of another study, on T cells in Graves' hyperthyroidism and ophthalmopathy.

Sample: peripheral blood mononuclear cells (PBMCs), taken at new diagnosis, from a patient treated with antithyroid drugs. The origin of the receptors is a woman under 30 with Graves disease. The CDR3 runs from the conserved cysteine through the conserved F or W. A D gene is named only where the DNA matches it firmly. The size of a clone is reported for some rows only, either as once, few or many, or as a class for expanded clones.

many	TRBV7-9	TRBJ2-3	.	CASSSGTFTDTQYF	TGTGCCAGCAGCTCCGGGACCTTTACAGATACGCAGTATTTT
many	TRBV2	TRBJ2-7	.	CASRRAGYEQYF	TGTGCCAGCAGAAGAGCGGGCTACGAGCAGTACTTC
many	TRBV12-3/TRBV12-4	TRBJ1-6	.	CASSLAPGRGGSPLHF	TGTGCCAGCAGTTTAGCCCCCGGACGGGGAGGCTCACCCCTCCACTTT
many	TRBV27	TRBJ2-7	.	CASSLEGQDYEQYF	TGTGCCAGCAGTTTAGAAGGTCAGGACTACGAGCAGTACTTC
many	TRBV20-1	TRBJ2-1	.	CSASKSPSSYNEQFF	TGCAGTGCTAGTAAAAGTCCTTCGTCCTACAATGAGCAGTTCTTC
.	TRBV4-1	TRBJ2-3	TRBD2	CASSRGTRGGDTQYF	TGCGCCAGCAGCCGAGGGACTAGGGGAGGAGATACGCAGTATTTT
.	TRBV12-3/TRBV12-4	TRBJ2-5	.	CASSPYHKLETQYF	TGTGCCAGCAGCCCTTACCATAAACTTGAGACCCAGTACTTC
many	TRBV20-1	TRBJ1-1	.	CSARDETHGTEAFF	TGCAGTGCTAGAGATGAGACCCATGGCACTGAAGCTTTCTTT
few	TRBV4-1	TRBJ2-7	.	CASSQDWARHEQYF	TGCGCCAGCAGCCAAGATTGGGCTAGGCACGAGCAGTACTTC
few	TRBV19	TRBJ2-7	.	CASWDSYSYEQYF	TGTGCCAGTTGGGACTCTTACTCCTACGAGCAGTACTTC
.	TRBV7-9	TRBJ1-5	.	CASSLVGGLNQPQHF	TGTGCCAGCAGCTTAGTTGGGGGACTCAATCAGCCCCAGCATTTT
.	TRBV27	TRBJ2-1	.	CASSQTVLGNEQFF	TGTGCCAGCAGCCAGACAGTTCTGGGCAATGAGCAGTTCTTC
many	TRBV20-1	TRBJ2-1	TRBD2	CSASLLGSGSYNEQFF	TGCAGTGCTAGCCTCCTTGGTAGCGGGTCCTACAATGAGCAGTTCTTC
.	TRBV7-2	TRBJ2-3	TRBD2	CASSVLAASTDTQYF	TGTGCCAGCAGCGTGCTAGCGGCTAGCACAGATACGCAGTATTTT
.	TRBV20-1	TRBJ1-1	.	CSARPQGYTEAFF	TGCAGTGCTAGACCCCAGGGTTACACTGAAGCTTTCTTT